This T cell receptor (beta chain) was observed in a study of Ad26.COV2.S vaccination and SARS-CoV-2 variants. Produced via immunoSEQ multiplex PCR; TCRdb's table is partial and in-frame only. The sample lists roughly 350,000 clones; 87% were seen once. V was trimmed by 7 bases and J by 4 bases, leaving 9 bases between them. Per the germline V gene, CDR1 is SEHNR and CDR2 is FQNEAQ (reference sequence). The CDR3 totals 12 residues. Treatment reported: 15 to 20 received Ad26.COV2.S at low or high dose, single or two shots; several received placebo; per-sample allocation not given. Sampling happened 63 days after the first vaccine or placebo injection.

This TCR was recovered from a person aged 18-60 years who received the Ad26.COV2.S COVID-19 vaccine or a placebo. The chain couples TRBV7-9 to TRBJ2-3; D gene ambiguous. Source: peripheral blood, taken in a trial of Ad26.COV2.S vaccine versus placebo. The CDR3 loop is CASTHHPDTQYF. The CDR3, as DNA: TGTGCCAGCACCCACCATCCAGATACGCAGTATTTT.